Following are 5 T cell receptor beta chains from one sample sequenced in a study of T cells in Graves' hyperthyroidism and ophthalmopathy. Amplified regions were TCR beta CDR3 sequences from RNA transcripts. First-round RT-PCR of the TCR CDR3 relied on the HTBI primer set. TCRdb fed the multiplex PCR reads into MiXCR, producing one record per CDR3 protein. The sample lists hundreds of thousands of distinct CDR3 sequences, 14% to 15% seen once, with about 13% in the top ten. The sample comprised blood. Receptor source: a young man with Graves' ophthalmopathy.

Only a few counts were recorded for this clonotype. The chain recombines TRBV4-1 with TRBJ1-1; 7 nucleotides line up with TRBD1. V lost 3 bases and J lost 6; bases outside the gene matches: 13. The CDR3 is 16 residues long. Germline CDR1 and CDR2: MGHRA and YSYEKL. The CDR3: CASSHLRTGLHPEAFF. For the CDR3, the DNA is TGCGCCAGCAGCCATTTACGGACAGGACTCCACCCTGAAGCTTTCTTT.

At least ten counts were recorded for this clonotype. J is TRBJ2-5 and V is TRBV20-1, with 13 bases lining up with TRBD2. V lost 3 bases to trimming and J lost 5 bases; unmatched junction nucleotides: 9. The germline CDR1 and CDR2 sequences are DFQATT and SNEGSKA (reference sequence). CDR3 length: 16 residues. The CDR3: CSARPGLAGVFETQYF. The CDR3 coding sequence is TGCAGTGCTAGGCCCGGACTAGCGGGAGTCTTCGAGACCCAGTACTTC.

Many counts were recorded for this clonotype. The chain joins TRBV11-3 to TRBJ2-1, with 8 bases fitting TRBD1. V dropped 1 base and J dropped 6; count of bases not matched to a gene: 8. Per germline, CDR1 SGHNT and CDR2 YENEEA. The CDR3 consists of 16 residues. The CDR3 loop reads CASSLARGRGFNEQFF. The CDR3 coding sequence is TGTGCCAGCAGCTTAGCCAGGGGGCGCGGATTCAATGAGCAGTTCTTC.

The chain couples TRBV19 to TRBJ1-5; D is possibly TRBD1 (5 bases). V lost 3 bases, J lost 1 base, and 7 bases lay in between. The germline V gene has CDR1 LNHDA and CDR2 SQIVND (reference sequence). There are 14 residues in the CDR3. The CDR3 loop is CASSMGDSNQPQHF. The CDR3, as DNA: TGTGCCAGTAGTATGGGGGACAGCAATCAGCCCCAGCATTTT.

This chain's CDR3 is CASSAQGLGETQYF. CDR3 bases: TGTGCCAGCAGTGCTCAGGGCCTGGGAGAGACCCAGTACTTC. The V gene is TRBV2, the J gene TRBJ2-5, with D possibly TRBD1 on 5 matching bases. Looked up from germline, CDR1 is SNHLY and CDR2 is FYNNEI. The V end was cut by 4 bases, the J end by 4 bases, with 13 bases between. This CDR3 has 14 residues.